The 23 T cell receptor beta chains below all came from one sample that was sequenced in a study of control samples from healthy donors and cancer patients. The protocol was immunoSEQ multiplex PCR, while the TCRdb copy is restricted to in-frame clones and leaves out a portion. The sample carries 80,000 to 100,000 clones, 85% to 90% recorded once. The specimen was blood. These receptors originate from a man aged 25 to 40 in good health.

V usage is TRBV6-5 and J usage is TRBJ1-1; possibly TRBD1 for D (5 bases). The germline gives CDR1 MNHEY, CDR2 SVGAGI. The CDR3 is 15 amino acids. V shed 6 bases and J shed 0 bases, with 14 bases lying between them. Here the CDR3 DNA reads TGTGCCAGCAGCCTCCAACGGGACTTGAACACTGAAGCTTTCTTT. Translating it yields CASSLQRDLNTEAFF.

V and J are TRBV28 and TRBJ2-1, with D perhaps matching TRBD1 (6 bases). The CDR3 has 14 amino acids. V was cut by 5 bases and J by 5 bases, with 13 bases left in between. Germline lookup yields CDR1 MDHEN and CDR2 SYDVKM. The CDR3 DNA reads TGTGCCAGCAGTCCCGCCGGGACACACAATGAGCAGTTCTTC. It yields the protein CASSPAGTHNEQFF.

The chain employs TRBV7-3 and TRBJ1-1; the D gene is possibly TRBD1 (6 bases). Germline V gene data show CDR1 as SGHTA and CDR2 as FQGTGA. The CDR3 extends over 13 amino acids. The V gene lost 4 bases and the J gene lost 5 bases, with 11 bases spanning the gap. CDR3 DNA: TGTGCCAGCAGCTCCCACAGGGAAACTGAAGCTTTCTTT. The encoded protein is CASSSHRETEAFF.

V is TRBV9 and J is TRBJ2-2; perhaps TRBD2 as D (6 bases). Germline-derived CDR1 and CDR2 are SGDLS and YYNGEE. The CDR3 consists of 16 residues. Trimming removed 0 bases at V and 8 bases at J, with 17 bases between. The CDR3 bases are TGTGCCAGCAGCGTAGACTCCCCCATCGGGGGTGGGGAGCTGTTTTTT. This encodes CASSVDSPIGGGELFF.

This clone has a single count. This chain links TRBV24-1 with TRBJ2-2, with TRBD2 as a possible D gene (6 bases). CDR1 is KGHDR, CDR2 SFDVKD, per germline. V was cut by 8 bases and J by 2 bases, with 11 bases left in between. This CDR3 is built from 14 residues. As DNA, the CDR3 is TGTGCCACCAAAGCTAGCGAAAACACCGGGGAGCTGTTTTTT. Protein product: CATKASENTGELFF.

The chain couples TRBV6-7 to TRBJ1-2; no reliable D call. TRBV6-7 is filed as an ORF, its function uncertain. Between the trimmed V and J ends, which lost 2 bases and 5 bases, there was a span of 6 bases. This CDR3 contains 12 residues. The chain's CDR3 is CASSYVRYGYTF. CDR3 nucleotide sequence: TGTGCCAGCAGTTACGTTAGGTATGGCTACACCTTC.

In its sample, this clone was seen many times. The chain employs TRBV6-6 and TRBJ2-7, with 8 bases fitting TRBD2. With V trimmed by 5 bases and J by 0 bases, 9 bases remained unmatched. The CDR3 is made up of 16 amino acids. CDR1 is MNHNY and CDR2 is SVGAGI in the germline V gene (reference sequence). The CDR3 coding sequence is TGTGCCAGCAGTCGAGTGGTCGGGAGGGTCTCCTACGAGCAGTACTTC. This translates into CASSRVVGRVSYEQYF.

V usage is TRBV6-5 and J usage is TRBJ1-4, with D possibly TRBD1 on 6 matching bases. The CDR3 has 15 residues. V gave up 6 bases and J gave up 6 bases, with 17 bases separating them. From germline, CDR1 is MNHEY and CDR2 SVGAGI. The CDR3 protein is CASSPRGGGDEKLFF. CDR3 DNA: TGTGCCAGCAGCCCCCGGGGGGGCGGGGATGAAAAACTGTTTTTT.

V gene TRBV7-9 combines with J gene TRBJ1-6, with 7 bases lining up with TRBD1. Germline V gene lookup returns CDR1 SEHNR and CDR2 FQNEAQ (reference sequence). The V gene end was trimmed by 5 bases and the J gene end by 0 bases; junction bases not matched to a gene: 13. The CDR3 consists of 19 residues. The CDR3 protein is CASSPNWGQRSSYNSPLHF. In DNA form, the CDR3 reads TGTGCCAGCAGCCCAAACTGGGGACAGCGTAGCTCCTATAATTCACCCCTCCACTTT.

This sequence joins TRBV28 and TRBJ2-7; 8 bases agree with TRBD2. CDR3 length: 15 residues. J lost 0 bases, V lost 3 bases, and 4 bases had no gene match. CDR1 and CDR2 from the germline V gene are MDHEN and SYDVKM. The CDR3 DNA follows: TGTGCCAGCAGTTTTCCGCGGGAGGTCTCCTACGAGCAGTACTTC. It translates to CASSFPREVSYEQYF.

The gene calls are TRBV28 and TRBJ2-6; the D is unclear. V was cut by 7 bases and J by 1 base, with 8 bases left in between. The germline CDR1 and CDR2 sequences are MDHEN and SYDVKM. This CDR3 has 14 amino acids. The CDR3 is CASTSGSGANVLTF. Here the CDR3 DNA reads TGTGCCAGCACTTCGGGTTCTGGGGCCAACGTCCTGACTTTC.

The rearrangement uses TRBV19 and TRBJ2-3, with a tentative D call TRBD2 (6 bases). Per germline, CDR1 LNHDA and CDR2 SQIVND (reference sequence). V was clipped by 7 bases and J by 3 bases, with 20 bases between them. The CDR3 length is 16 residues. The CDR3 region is CASNRLDGGGTDTQYF. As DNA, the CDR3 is TGTGCCAGTAACCGCCTCGACGGGGGTGGGACAGATACGCAGTATTTT.

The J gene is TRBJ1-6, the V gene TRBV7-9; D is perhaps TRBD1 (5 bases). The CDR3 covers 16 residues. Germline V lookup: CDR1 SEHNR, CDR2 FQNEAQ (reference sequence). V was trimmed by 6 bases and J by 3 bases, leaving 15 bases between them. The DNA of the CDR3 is TGTGCCAGCAGACCCGTAGGGGATTTCTATAATTCACCCCTCCACTTT. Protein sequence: CASRPVGDFYNSPLHF.

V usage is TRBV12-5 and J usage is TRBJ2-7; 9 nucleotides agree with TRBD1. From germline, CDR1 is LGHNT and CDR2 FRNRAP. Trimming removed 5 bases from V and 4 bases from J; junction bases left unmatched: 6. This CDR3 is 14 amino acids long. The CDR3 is CASGPGTGWYEQYF. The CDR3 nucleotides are TGTGCTAGTGGTCCCGGGACAGGGTGGTACGAGCAGTACTTC.

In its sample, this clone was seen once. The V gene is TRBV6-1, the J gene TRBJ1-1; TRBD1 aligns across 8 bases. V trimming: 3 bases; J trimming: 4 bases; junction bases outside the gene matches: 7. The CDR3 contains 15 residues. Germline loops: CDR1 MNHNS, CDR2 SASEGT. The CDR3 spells CASSESYTGGTEAFF. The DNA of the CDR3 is TGTGCCAGCAGTGAGAGCTATACAGGGGGCACTGAAGCTTTCTTT.

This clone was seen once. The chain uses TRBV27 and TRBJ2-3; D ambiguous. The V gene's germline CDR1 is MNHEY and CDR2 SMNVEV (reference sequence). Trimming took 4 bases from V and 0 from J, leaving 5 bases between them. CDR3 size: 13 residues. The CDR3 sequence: CASSYSSTDTQYF. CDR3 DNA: TGTGCCAGCAGTTACTCTAGCACAGATACGCAGTATTTT.

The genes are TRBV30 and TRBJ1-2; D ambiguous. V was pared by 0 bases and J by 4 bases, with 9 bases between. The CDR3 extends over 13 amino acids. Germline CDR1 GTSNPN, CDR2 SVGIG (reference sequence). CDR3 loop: CAWSVSGSYGYTF. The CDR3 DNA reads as TGTGCCTGGAGTGTAAGCGGGTCCTATGGCTACACCTTC. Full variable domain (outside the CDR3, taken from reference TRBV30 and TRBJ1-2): SQTIHQWPATLVQPVGSPLSLECTVEGTSNPNLYWYRQAAGRGLQLLFYSVGIGQISSEVPQNLSASRPQDRQFILSSKKLLLSDSGFYLCAWSVSGSYGYTFGSGTRLTVV.

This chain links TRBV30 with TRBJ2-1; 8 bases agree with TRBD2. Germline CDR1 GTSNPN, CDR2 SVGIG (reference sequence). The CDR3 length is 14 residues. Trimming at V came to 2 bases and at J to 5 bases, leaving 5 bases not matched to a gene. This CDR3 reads CAWSPMTSDNEQFF. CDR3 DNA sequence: TGTGCCTGGAGTCCCATGACTAGCGACAATGAGCAGTTCTTC. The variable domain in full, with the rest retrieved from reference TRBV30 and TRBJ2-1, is SQTIHQWPATLVQPVGSPLSLECTVEGTSNPNLYWYRQAAGRGLQLLFYSVGIGQISSEVPQNLSASRPQDRQFILSSKKLLLSDSGFYLCAWSPMTSDNEQFFGPGTRLTVL.

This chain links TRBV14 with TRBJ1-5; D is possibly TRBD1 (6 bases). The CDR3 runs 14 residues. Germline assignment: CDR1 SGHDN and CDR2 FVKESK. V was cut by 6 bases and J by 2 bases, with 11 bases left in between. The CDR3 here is CASRQKGGNQPQHF. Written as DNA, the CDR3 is TGTGCCAGCAGGCAAAAGGGGGGCAATCAGCCCCAGCATTTT.

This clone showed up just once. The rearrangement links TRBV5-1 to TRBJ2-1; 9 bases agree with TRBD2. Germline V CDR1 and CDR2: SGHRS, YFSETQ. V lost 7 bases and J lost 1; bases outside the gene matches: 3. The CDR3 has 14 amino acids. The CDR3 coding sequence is TGCGCCAGCCGCCTAGCGGGGTCCTACAATGAGCAGTTCTTC. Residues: CASRLAGSYNEQFF. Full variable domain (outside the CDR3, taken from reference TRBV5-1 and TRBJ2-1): KAGVTQTPRYLIKTRGQQVTLSCSPISGHRSVSWYQQTPGQGLQFLFEYFSETQRNKGNFPGRFSGRQFSNSRSEMNVSTLELGDSALYLCASRLAGSYNEQFFGPGTRLTVL.

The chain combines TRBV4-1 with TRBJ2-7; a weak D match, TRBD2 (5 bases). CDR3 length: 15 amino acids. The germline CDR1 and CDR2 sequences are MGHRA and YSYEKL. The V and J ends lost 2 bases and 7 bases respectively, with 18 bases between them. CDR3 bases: TGCGCCAGCAGCCAAACACCGGGAACCTCTGGGGAGCAGTACTTC. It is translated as CASSQTPGTSGEQYF.

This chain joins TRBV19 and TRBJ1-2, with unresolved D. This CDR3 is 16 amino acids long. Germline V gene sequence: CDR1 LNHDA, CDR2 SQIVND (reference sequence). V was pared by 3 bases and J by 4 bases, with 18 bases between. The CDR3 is CASSMSFLAKGYGYTF. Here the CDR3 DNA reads TGTGCCAGTAGTATGTCGTTTCTCGCCAAAGGCTATGGCTACACCTTC. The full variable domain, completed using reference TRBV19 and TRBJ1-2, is DGGITQSPKYLFRKEGQNVTLSCEQNLNHDAMYWYRQDPGQGLRLIYYSQIVNDFQKGDIAEGYSVSREKKESFPLTVTSAQKNPTAFYLCASSMSFLAKGYGYTFGSGTRLTVV.

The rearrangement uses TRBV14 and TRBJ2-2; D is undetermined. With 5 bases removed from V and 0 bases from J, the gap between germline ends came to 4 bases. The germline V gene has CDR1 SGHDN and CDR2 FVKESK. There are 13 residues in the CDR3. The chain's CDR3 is CASSDPNTGELFF. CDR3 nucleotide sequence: TGTGCCAGCAGCGACCCGAACACCGGGGAGCTGTTTTTT.